This T cell receptor (beta chain) is drawn from a study of T-cell reconstitution after alpha-beta-depleted transplantation in children. This clonotype showed up many times. The authors prepared the TCRbeta library with unique molecular identifiers. TCRdb re-derived calls from the PCR reads in MiXCR, one entry per CDR3 protein. The sample shows 330,000 or so distinct CDR3 sequences, roughly a tenth of them seen only once. Germline CDR1 reads SQVTM; CDR2 reads ANQGSEA. There are 15 residues in the CDR3. The ends lost 0 bases at V and 2 bases at J; junction bases unmatched: 4. The receptor's source is a boy younger than two with acute myeloid leukemia, due to receive a stem cell transplant. The J gene is TRBJ2-1, the V gene TRBV29-1; 7 bases fit TRBD1. Sequenced material: PBMCs, taken before TCRalphabeta/CD19-depleted stem cell transplant. CDR3 DNA: TGCAGCGTTGAAGACGACAGGGCCACCTACAATGAGCAGTTCTTC. It encodes CSVEDDRATYNEQFF.